These T cell receptor beta chains were read from a single sample in a study of blood T cell repertoires in COVID-19. TCRdb's copy holds only in-frame clones and misses some; the assay was immunoSEQ multiplex PCR. The table has about 69,000 clones, around 77% seen once. The sequenced sample was peripheral blood. These receptors were taken from a man in his 60s with acute or convalescent COVID-19. Both conserved end residues are part of each CDR3. A D gene is named only where the DNA matches it firmly. Clone size, where shown, is once, few, many, or a class for clones that have expanded.

v_call	clone_size	j_call	d_call	cdr3_length	cdr3_aa	cdr3_nt
TRBV7-2	-	TRBJ2-5	TRBD2	14	CASSPGLAPETQYF	TGTGCCAGCAGCCCGGGACTAGCGCCGGAGACCCAGTACTTC
TRBV6-5	-	TRBJ1-3	TRBD1	15	CASRGDRISGNTIYF	TGTGCCAGCAGAGGGGACAGAATTTCTGGAAACACCATATATTTT
TRBV6-6	-	TRBJ1-4	TRBD1	15	CASSYTGTGGEKLFF	TGTGCCAGCAGTTACACCGGGACAGGGGGGGAAAAACTGTTTTTT
TRBV5-6	-	TRBJ2-3	TRBD2	17	CASSPTGLAGGADTQYF	TGTGCCAGCAGCCCCACTGGACTAGCGGGGGGGGCAGATACGCAGTATTTT
TRBV24-1	-	TRBJ2-5	-	16	CATSDPPPTKSCTQYF	TGTGCCACCAGTGACCCCCCCCCTACGAAAAGTTGTACCCAGTACTTC
TRBV18	few	TRBJ2-2	-	13	CASSQGQTGELFF	TGTGCCAGCTCACAGGGGCAAACCGGGGAGCTGTTTTTT
TRBV10-3	-	TRBJ2-1	-	14	CAISGQSSYNEQFF	TGTGCCATCAGCGGACAGAGCTCCTACAATGAGCAGTTCTTC
TRBV7-2	-	TRBJ2-1	-	14	CASSLGTSNNEQFF	TGTGCCAGCAGCTTGGGGACTTCCAACAATGAGCAGTTCTTC
TRBV7-6	-	TRBJ1-5	-	15	CASSLNHQGDQPQHF	TGTGCCAGCAGCTTAAACCACCAGGGCGATCAGCCCCAGCATTTT
TRBV7-9	-	TRBJ1-1	TRBD1	14	CASSPSTGGTEAFF	TGTGCCAGCAGCCCGTCAACAGGGGGGACTGAAGCTTTCTTT
TRBV9	few	TRBJ2-7	TRBD1	14	CASSVGDSYYEQYF	TGTGCCAGCAGCGTAGGGGACAGCTACTACGAGCAGTACTTC
TRBV7-2	-	TRBJ1-2	-	13	CASSLQVDYGYTF	TGTGCCAGCAGCCTCCAGGTCGACTATGGCTACACCTTC
TRBV23-1	-	TRBJ1-5	TRBD1	14	CASSLDRDYQPQHF	TGCGCCAGCAGCCTGGACAGGGACTATCAGCCCCAGCATTTT
TRBV13	-	TRBJ1-1	-	16	CASSLDSRRSNTEAFF	TGTGCCAGCAGCTTAGACTCCCGGAGGAGCAACACTGAAGCTTTCTTT
TRBV7-3	-	TRBJ1-1	-	14	CASSQNTMNTEAFF	TGTGCCAGCAGCCAGAACACCATGAACACTGAAGCTTTCTTT
TRBV27	-	TRBJ2-5	TRBD2	16	CASSLVAGGVWETQYF	TGTGCCAGCAGTTTGGTAGCGGGGGGTGTTTGGGAGACCCAGTACTTC
TRBV19	-	TRBJ2-1	TRBD1	15	CASSIPGTGGAKQFF	TGTGCCAGTAGTATTCCCGGGACAGGGGGCGCGAAGCAGTTCTTC
TRBV24-1	once	TRBJ2-3	TRBD1	15	CATSARDRDTDTQYF	TGTGCCACCAGTGCCCGGGACAGAGACACAGATACGCAGTATTTT
TRBV6-2/TRBV6-3	-	TRBJ1-1	-	13	CASSSTENTEAFF	TGTGCCAGCAGCTCAACAGAGAACACTGAAGCTTTCTTT
TRBV11-3	-	TRBJ2-1	TRBD1	15	CASSLDRTGHDEQFF	TGTGCCAGCAGCTTAGACCGGACAGGGCACGATGAGCAGTTCTTC
TRBV29-1	-	TRBJ1-2	-	12	CSVEFRVLGYTF	TGCAGCGTTGAATTTCGGGTTCTGGGCTACACCTTC
TRBV7-9	-	TRBJ2-2	-	16	CASSPPNGANTGELFF	TGTGCCAGCAGCCCACCTAATGGGGCCAACACCGGGGAGCTGTTTTTT
TRBV6-5	-	TRBJ1-2	-	14	CASSPGNTNYGYTF	TGTGCCAGCAGTCCCGGGAACACTAACTATGGCTACACCTTC
TRBV4-2	-	TRBJ1-5	-	15	CASSQVSPSNQPQHF	TGTGCCAGCAGCCAAGTCTCCCCGAGCAATCAGCCCCAGCATTTT
TRBV7-2	-	TRBJ2-3	-	15	CASSFSGVATDTQYF	TGTGCCAGCAGCTTCTCCGGGGTAGCAACAGATACGCAGTATTTT
TRBV4-1	-	TRBJ2-7	-	15	CASSQGERRRDEQYF	TGCGCCAGCAGCCAAGGGGAGAGGAGGAGGGACGAGCAGTACTTC
TRBV11-2	-	TRBJ1-4	TRBD1	15	CASSSQQGANEKLFF	TGTGCCAGCAGCTCCCAACAGGGGGCGAACGAAAAACTGTTTTTT
TRBV14	-	TRBJ1-1	-	13	CASSGQWNTEAFF	TGTGCCAGCAGCGGACAGTGGAACACTGAAGCTTTCTTT
TRBV7-6	-	TRBJ1-3	-	16	CASSLAGTGFGNTIYF	TGTGCCAGCAGCTTAGCGGGTACGGGGTTTGGAAACACCATATATTTT
TRBV19	-	TRBJ1-4	TRBD1	17	CASSKRGQEATNEKLFF	TGTGCCAGTAGTAAGAGGGGACAGGAGGCAACTAATGAAAAACTGTTTTTT
TRBV7-2	-	TRBJ2-3	-	20	CASSLAPGSLAGAFTDTQYF	TGTGCCAGCAGCTTAGCCCCTGGGAGTCTTGCGGGGGCGTTCACAGATACGCAGTATTTT
TRBV27	-	TRBJ2-7	TRBD1	14	CASSSGQYLYEQYF	TGTGCCAGCAGTTCGGGACAGTACCTCTACGAGCAGTACTTC
TRBV6-5	once	TRBJ1-6	-	15	CASSYGQPNGFTLHF	TGTGCCAGCAGTTACGGACAGCCAAACGGGTTCACCCTCCACTTT
TRBV6-2/TRBV6-3	-	TRBJ2-7	-	13	CASSSIARGEQYF	TGTGCCAGCAGTTCCATAGCCCGAGGGGAGCAGTACTTC
TRBV2	-	TRBJ2-3	TRBD2	14	CASSSRTSGGTQYF	TGTGCCAGCAGTTCCCGGACTAGCGGGGGGACGCAGTATTTT
TRBV10-3	-	TRBJ2-7	TRBD1	12	CAINDRGYEQYF	TGTGCCATCAACGACAGGGGTTACGAGCAGTACTTC
TRBV10-3	-	TRBJ2-3	-	15	CAISEAGRGTDTQYF	TGTGCCATCAGTGAGGCGGGGCGGGGCACAGATACGCAGTATTTT
TRBV10-3	-	TRBJ2-1	TRBD2	16	CAIRGGTSGEYNEQFF	TGTGCCATCAGGGGAGGGACTAGCGGGGAGTACAATGAGCAGTTCTTC
TRBV11-2	few	TRBJ2-1	-	14	CASSLLRGEGEQFF	TGTGCCAGCAGCTTATTGAGGGGGGAGGGTGAGCAGTTCTTC
TRBV5-1	-	TRBJ1-5	TRBD1	14	CASAPGTGVVPQHF	TGCGCCAGCGCCCCCGGGACAGGGGTTGTGCCCCAGCATTTT
TRBV6-5	-	TRBJ1-4	-	13	CASGRGNGEKLFF	TGTGCCAGCGGCAGGGGAAATGGTGAAAAACTGTTTTTT